This T cell receptor beta chain stems from a study of technical replicates of blood from a handful of donors. Repertoires were generated with immunoSEQ multiplex PCR, while TCRdb's copy carries only in-frame clones and drops some. The repertoire consists of about 15,000 clones, with roughly four fifths occurring once and the leading ten covering around 10%. CDR1 and CDR2 (germline): GTSNPN, SVGIG (reference sequence). The CDR3 has 14 amino acids. Trimming at V came to 4 bases and at J to 7 bases, leaving 10 bases not matched to a gene. V usage is TRBV30 and J usage is TRBJ1-2; 9 bases agree with TRBD1. This receptor was obtained from a human donor in good health. Some clones in this sample may be carry-over from other donors' samples. The material sequenced was PBMCs. The CDR3 DNA reads TGTGCCTGGAAGAGAACAGGGGGCACTGGTGGCTACACCTTC. Amino acid sequence: CAWKRTGGTGGYTF.